This T cell receptor (beta chain) originates from a study of T cells in Graves' hyperthyroidism and ophthalmopathy. On the study more broadly: Prior to any treatment, at the point of initial diagnosis, peripheral blood was collected. Study-level findings and limits: From stable hyperthyroidism, ophthalmopathy was set apart by a 13 V-J model. The model anticipated ophthalmopathy a median about 6.5 months pre-onset.

Amplification of TCR beta CDR3 regions was performed using RNA transcripts as template. First-round RT-PCR with HTBI primers amplified the TCR CDR3 region. MiXCR, run by TCRdb on the multiplex PCR reads, gives a single entry per CDR3 protein. The profile shows under 550,000 distinct CDR3 sequences, about 20% of them singletons. This CDR3 is 18 amino acids long. Per germline, CDR1 SQVTM and CDR2 ANQGSEA. The J segment lost 1 base and the V segment lost 0 bases, leaving 10 bases of the junction unmatched. In its sample, this clonotype was seen many times. The antigen remains undetermined. Together with thyroid ultrasound, orbital computed tomography, serum thyroxine and TRAb, clinical symptoms were used for diagnoses.

This chain joins TRBV29-1 and TRBJ2-1; 9 positions match TRBD2. Sequencing was done on a sample of blood. This receptor was taken from a middle-aged man with Graves' ophthalmopathy. CDR3 loop: CSVEDTVGSGRSYNEQFF. CDR3 nucleotide sequence: TGCAGCGTTGAAGATACGGTGGGTAGCGGGAGATCCTACAATGAGCAGTTCTTC.